The T cell receptor (beta chain) under discussion was sequenced for a study of shared clonotypes between healthy human individuals. Sequenced by immunoSEQ multiplex PCR; TCRdb stores in-frame clones only, minus some. The data show fewer than 550,000 clones, over 75% seen once. V lost 3 bases, J lost 2 bases, and 3 bases stayed unmatched. The CDR3 length is 16 residues. CDR1 and CDR2 (germline): SGHRS, YFSETQ. Source material: PBMCs. This chain connects TRBV5-1 to TRBJ2-2; 11 nucleotides match TRBD2. This clonotype was sampled from a woman between 40 and 55 years old in good health. Some clones in this sample may be carry-over from other donors' samples. CDR3 nucleotide sequence: TGCGCCAGCAGCTACGGGACTAGCGGTAACACCGGGGAGCTGTTTTTT. It specifies CASSYGTSGNTGELFF. The whole variable domain, remainder taken from reference TRBV5-1 and TRBJ2-2, is KAGVTQTPRYLIKTRGQQVTLSCSPISGHRSVSWYQQTPGQGLQFLFEYFSETQRNKGNFPGRFSGRQFSNSRSEMNVSTLELGDSALYLCASSYGTSGNTGELFFGEGSRLTVL.